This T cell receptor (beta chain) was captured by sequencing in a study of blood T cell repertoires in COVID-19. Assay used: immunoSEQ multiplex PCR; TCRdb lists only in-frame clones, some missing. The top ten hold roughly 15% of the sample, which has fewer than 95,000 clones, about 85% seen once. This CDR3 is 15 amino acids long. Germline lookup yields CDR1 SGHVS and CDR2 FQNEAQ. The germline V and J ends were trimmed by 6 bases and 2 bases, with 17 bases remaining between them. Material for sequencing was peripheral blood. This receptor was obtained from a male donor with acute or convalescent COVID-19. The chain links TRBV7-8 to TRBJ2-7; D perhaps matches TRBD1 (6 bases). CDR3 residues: CASSIRDRLTYEQYF. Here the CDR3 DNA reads TGTGCCAGCAGTATCCGAGACAGGTTGACCTACGAGCAGTACTTC.